This T cell receptor (beta chain) is drawn from a study of T cells in Graves' hyperthyroidism and ophthalmopathy. From RNA transcripts, TCR beta CDR3 regions were amplified. TCR CDR3 regions were first amplified by RT-PCR with HTBI primers. Using its own MiXCR run on the multiplex PCR reads, TCRdb lists one record per CDR3 protein. The repertoire holds roughly 740,000 distinct CDR3 sequences, with around 15% as singletons. The CDR3 loop spans 14 amino acids. V shed 3 bases and J 2 bases; nucleotides not matched to a gene: 5. CDR1 is DFQATT, CDR2 SNEGSKA, per germline (reference sequence). Material: blood. This TCR derives from a man in his late teens or twenties with Graves' hyperthyroidism. The chain couples TRBV20-1 to TRBJ2-3, with 7 bases lining up with TRBD2. The chain's CDR3 is CSASPSGHTDTQYF. The CDR3 DNA reads as TGCAGTGCTAGTCCTAGCGGTCACACAGATACGCAGTATTTT.